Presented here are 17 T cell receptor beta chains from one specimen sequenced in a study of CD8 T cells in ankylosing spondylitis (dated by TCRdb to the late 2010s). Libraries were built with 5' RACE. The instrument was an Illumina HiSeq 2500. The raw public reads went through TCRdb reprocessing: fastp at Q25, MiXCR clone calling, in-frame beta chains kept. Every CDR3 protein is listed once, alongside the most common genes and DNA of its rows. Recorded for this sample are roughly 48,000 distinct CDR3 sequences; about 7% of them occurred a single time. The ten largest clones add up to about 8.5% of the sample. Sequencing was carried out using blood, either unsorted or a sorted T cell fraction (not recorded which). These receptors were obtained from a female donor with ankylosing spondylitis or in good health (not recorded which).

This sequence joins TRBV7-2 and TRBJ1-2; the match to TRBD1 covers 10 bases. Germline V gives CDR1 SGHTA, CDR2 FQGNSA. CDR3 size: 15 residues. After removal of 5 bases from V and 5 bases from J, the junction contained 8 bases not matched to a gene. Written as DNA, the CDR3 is TGTGCCAGCAGCCTCAATGGACAGGGGGTTTATGGCTACACCTTC. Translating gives CASSLNGQGVYGYTF.

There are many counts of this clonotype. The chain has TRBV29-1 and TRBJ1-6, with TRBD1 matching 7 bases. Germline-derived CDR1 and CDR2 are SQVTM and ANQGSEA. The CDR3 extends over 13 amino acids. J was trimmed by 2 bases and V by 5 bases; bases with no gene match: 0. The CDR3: CSVQGAYNSPLHF. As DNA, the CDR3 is TGCAGCGTTCAGGGGGCCTATAATTCACCCCTCCACTTT.

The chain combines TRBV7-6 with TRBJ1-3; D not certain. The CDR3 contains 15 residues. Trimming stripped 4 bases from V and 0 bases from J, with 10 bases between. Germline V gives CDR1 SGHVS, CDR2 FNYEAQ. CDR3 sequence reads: CASSSPYSSGNTIYF. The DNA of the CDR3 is TGTGCCAGCAGCTCTCCGTACTCCTCTGGAAACACCATATATTTT.

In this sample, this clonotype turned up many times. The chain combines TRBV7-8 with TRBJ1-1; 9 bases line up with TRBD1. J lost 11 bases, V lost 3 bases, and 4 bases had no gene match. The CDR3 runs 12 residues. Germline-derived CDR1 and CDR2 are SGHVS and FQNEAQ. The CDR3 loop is CASSLDRGKAFF. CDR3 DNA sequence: TGTGCCAGCAGCTTGGACAGGGGAAAGGCTTTCTTT. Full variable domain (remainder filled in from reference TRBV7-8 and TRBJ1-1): GAGVSQSPRYKVAKRGQDVALRCDPISGHVSLFWYQQALGQGPEFLTYFQNEAQLDKSGLPSDRFFAERPEGSVSTLKIQRTQQEDSAVYLCASSLDRGKAFFGQGTRLTVV.

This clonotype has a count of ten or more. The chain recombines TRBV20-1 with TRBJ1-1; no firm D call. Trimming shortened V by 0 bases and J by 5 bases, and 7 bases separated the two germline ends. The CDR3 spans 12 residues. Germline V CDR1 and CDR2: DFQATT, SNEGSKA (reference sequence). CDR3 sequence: CSARERGTEAFF. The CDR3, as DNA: TGCAGTGCTAGAGAGAGAGGGACTGAAGCTTTCTTT.

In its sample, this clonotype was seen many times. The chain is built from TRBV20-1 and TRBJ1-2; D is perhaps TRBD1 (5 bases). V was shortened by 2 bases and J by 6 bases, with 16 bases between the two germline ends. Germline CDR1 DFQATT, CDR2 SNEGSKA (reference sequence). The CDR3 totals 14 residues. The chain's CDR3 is CSARLFDRTNGYTF. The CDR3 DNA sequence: TGCAGTGCTAGACTTTTCGACAGAACTAATGGCTACACCTTC.

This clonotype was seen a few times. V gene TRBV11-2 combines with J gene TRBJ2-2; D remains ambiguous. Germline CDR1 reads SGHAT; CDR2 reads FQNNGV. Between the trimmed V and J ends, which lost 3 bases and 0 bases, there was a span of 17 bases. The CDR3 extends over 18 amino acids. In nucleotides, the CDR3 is TGTGCCAGCAGCTTTCCCCCGCGACTGGGTACGAACACCGGGGAGCTGTTTTTT. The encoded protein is CASSFPPRLGTNTGELFF.

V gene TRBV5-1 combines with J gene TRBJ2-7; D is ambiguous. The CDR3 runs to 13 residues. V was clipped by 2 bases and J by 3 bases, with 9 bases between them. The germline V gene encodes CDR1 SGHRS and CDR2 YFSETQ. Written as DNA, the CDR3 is TGCGCCAGCAGCTTAGGCCAGCGCTACGAGCAGTACTTC. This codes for CASSLGQRYEQYF.

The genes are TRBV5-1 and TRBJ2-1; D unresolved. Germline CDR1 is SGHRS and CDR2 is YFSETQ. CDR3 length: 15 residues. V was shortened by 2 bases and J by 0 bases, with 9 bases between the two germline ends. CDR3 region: CASSFGGHSYNEQFF. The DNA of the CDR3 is TGCGCCAGCAGCTTCGGCGGCCACTCCTACAATGAGCAGTTCTTC.

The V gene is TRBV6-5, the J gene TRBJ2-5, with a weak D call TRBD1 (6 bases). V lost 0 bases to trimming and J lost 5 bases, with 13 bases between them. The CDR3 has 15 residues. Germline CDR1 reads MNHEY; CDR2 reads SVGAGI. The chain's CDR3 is CASSYSYSTGETQYF. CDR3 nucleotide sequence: TGTGCCAGCAGTTACTCTTATAGTACAGGGGAGACCCAGTACTTC.

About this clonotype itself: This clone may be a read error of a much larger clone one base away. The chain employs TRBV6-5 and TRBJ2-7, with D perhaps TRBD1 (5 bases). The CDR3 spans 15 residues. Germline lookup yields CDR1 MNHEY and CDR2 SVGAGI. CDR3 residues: CTSSYERQFTYEQYF. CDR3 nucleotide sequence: TGTACCAGCAGTTACGAGCGACAGTTTACCTACGAGCAGTACTTC.

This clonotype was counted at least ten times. CDR3 in amino acids: CASTPVGIVSEAFF. The CDR3 nucleotides read TGTGCCAGCACTCCGGTTGGGATCGTGTCTGAAGCTTTCTTT. The chain has TRBV6-1 and TRBJ1-1; D remains unclear. The CDR3 is 14 amino acids. Looked up from germline, CDR1 is MNHNS and CDR2 is SASEGT. Trimming took off 7 bases at V and 6 bases at J, with 18 bases between the two ends.

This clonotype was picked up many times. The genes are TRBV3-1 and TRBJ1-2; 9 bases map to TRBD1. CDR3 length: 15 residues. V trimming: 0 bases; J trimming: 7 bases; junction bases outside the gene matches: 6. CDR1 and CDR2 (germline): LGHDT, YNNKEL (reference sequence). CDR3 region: CASSQERTGVSGYTF. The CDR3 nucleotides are TGTGCCAGCAGCCAAGAGAGGACAGGGGTTTCTGGCTACACCTTC. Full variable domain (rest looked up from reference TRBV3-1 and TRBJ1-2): DTAVSQTPKYLVTQMGNDKSIKCEQNLGHDTMYWYKQDSKKFLKIMFSYNNKELIINETVPNRFSPKSPDKAHLNLHINSLELGDSAVYFCASSQERTGVSGYTFGSGTRLTVV.

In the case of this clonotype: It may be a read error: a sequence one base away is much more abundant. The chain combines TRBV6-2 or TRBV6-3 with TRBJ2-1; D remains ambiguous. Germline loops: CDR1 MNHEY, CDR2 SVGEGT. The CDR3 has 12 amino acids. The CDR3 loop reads CATTTGYNGQFF. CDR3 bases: TGTGCCACCACGACTGGCTACAATGGGCAGTTCTTC.

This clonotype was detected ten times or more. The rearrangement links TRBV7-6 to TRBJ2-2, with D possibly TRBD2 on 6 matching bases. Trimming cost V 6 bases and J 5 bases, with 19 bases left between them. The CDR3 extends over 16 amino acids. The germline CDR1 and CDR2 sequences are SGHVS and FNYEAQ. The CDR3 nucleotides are TGTGCCAGCAGTTTCCCGAACGGCGGGAAAACCGGGGAGCTGTTTTTT. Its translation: CASSFPNGGKTGELFF.

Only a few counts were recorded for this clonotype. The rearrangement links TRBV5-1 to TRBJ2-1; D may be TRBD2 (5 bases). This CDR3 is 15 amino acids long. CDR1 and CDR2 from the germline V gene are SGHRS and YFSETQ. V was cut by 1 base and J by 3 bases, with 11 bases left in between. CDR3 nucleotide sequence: TGCGCCAGCAGCTTGACTAGTGGGTTCTACAATGAGCAGTTCTTC. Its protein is CASSLTSGFYNEQFF.

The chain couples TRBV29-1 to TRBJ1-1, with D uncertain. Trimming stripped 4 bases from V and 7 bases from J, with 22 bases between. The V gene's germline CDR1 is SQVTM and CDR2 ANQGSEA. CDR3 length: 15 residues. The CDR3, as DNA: TGCAGCGTTGGGCTAAACTCGGGAGCCGGTCATGAAGCTTTCTTT. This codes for CSVGLNSGAGHEAFF.